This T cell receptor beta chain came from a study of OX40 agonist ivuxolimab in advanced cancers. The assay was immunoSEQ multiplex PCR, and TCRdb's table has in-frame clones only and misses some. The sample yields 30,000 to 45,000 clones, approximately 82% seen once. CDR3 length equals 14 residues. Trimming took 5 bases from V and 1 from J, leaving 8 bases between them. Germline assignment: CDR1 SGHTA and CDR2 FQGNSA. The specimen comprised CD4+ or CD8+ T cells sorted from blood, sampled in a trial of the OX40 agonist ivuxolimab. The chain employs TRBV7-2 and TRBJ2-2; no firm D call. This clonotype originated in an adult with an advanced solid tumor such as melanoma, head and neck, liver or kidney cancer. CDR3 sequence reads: CASSPRWNTGELFF. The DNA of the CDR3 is TGTGCCAGCAGCCCTCGGTGGAACACCGGGGAGCTGTTTTTT.